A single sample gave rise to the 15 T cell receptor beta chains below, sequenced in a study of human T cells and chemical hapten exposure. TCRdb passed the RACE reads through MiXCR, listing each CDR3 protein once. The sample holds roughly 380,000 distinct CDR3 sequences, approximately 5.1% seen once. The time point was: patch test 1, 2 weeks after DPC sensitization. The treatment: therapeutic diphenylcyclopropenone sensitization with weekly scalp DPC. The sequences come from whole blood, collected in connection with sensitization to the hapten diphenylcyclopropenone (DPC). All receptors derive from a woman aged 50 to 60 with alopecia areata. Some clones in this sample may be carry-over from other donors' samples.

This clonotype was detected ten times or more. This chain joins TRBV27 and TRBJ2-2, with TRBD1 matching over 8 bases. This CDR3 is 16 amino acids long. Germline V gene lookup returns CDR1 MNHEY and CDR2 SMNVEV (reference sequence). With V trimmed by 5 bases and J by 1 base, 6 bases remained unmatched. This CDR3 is CASSSAGGLNTGELFF. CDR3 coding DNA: TGTGCCAGCAGTAGCGCAGGGGGCCTGAACACCGGGGAGCTGTTTTTT.

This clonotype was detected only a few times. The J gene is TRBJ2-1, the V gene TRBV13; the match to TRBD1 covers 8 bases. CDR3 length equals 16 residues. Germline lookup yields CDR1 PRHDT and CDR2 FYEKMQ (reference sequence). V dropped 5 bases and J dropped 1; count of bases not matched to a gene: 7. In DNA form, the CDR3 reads TGTGCCAGCAGCCAAGCGACAGGGGAATCCTACAATGAGCAGTTCTTC. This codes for CASSQATGESYNEQFF.

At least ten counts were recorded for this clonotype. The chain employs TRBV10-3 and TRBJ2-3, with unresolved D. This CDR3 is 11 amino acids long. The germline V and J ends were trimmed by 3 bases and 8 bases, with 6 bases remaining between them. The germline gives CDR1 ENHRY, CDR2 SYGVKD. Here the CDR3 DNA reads TGTGCCATCAGTGATCGAGGTACGCAGTATTTT. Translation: CAISDRGTQYF.

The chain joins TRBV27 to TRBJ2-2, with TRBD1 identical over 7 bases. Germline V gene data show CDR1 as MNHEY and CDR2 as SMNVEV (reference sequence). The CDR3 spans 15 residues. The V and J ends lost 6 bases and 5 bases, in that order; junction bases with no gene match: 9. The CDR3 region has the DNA TGTGCCAGCAGAGGGGGCAGCGAAATTACCGGGGAGCTGTTTTTT. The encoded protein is CASRGGSEITGELFF.

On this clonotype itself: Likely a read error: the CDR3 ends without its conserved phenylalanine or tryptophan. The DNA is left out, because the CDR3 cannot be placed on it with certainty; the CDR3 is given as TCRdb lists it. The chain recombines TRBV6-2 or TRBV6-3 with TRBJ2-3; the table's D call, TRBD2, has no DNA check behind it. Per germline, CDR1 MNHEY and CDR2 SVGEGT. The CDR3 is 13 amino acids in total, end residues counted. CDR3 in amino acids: CASSTGLAGGLIV.

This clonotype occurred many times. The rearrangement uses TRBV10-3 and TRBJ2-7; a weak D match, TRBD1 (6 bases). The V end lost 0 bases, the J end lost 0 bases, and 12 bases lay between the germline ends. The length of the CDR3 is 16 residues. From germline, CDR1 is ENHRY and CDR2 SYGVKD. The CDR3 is CAISESAGVTSYEQYF. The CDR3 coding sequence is TGTGCCATCAGTGAGTCTGCAGGGGTGACCTCCTACGAGCAGTACTTC.

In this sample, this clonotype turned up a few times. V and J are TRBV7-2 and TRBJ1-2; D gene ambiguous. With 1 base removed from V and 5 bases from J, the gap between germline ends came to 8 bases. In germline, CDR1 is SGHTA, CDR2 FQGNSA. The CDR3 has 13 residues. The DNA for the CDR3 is TGTGCCAGCAGCTTAGGGACTACTTATGGCTACACCTTC. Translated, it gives CASSLGTTYGYTF.

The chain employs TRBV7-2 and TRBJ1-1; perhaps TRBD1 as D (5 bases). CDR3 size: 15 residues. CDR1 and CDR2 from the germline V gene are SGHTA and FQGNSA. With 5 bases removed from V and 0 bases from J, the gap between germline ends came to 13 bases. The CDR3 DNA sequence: TGTGCCAGCAGCCCGCTGGCAGGGTTGAACACTGAAGCTTTCTTT. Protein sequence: CASSPLAGLNTEAFF.

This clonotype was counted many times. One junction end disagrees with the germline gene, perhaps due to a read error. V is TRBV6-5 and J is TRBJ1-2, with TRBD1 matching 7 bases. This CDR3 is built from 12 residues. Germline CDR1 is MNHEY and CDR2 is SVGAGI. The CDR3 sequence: CASRTGNSGYTF. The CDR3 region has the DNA TGTGCCAGCAGGACAGGGAACTCTGGCTACACCTTC.

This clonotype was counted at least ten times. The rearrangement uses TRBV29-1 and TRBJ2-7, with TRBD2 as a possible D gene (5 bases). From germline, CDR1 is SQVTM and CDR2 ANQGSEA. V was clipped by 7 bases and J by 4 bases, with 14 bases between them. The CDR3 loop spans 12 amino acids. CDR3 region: CSAEGSAYEQYF. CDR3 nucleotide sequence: TGCAGCGCTGAGGGTAGCGCGTACGAGCAGTACTTC.

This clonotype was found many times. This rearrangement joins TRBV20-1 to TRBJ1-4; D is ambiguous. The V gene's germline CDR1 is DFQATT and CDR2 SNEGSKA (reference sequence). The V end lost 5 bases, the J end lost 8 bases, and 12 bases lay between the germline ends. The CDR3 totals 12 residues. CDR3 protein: CSAQEFNEKLFF. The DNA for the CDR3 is TGCAGTGCTCAAGAGTTTAACGAAAAACTGTTTTTT.

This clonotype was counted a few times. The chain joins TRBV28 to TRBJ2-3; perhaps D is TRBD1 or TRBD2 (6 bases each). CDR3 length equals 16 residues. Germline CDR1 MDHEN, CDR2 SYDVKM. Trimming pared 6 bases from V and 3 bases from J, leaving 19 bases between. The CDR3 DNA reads TGTGCCAGCAGCTTCCTACGGGGGCTTCGGACAGATACGCAGTATTTT. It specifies CASSFLRGLRTDTQYF. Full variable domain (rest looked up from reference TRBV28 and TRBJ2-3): DVKVTQSSRYLVKRTGEKVFLECVQDMDHENMFWYRQDPGLGLRLIYFSYDVKMKEKGDIPEGYSVSREKKERFSLILESASTNQTSMYLCASSFLRGLRTDTQYFGPGTRLTVL.

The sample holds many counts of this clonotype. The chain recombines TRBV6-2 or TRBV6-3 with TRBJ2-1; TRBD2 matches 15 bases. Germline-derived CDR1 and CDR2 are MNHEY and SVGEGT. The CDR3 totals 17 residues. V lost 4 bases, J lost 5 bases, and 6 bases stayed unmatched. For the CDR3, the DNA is TGTGCCAGCAGTTTATGGACTAGCGGGAGGGCTCACAATGAGCAGTTCTTC. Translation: CASSLWTSGRAHNEQFF.

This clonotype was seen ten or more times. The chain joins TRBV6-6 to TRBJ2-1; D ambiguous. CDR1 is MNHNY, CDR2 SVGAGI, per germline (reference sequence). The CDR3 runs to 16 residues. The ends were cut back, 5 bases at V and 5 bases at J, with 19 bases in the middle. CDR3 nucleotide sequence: TGTGCCAGCAGTCCGCCGGACCCCCAGAAAAACAATGAGCAGTTCTTC. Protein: CASSPPDPQKNNEQFF.

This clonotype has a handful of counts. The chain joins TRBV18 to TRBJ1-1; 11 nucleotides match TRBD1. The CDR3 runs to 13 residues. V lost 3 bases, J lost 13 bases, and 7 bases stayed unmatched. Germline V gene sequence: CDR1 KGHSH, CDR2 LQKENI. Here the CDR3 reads CASSPDRGQVVFF. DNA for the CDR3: TGTGCCAGCTCACCGGACAGGGGGCAGGTTGTTTTCTTT.